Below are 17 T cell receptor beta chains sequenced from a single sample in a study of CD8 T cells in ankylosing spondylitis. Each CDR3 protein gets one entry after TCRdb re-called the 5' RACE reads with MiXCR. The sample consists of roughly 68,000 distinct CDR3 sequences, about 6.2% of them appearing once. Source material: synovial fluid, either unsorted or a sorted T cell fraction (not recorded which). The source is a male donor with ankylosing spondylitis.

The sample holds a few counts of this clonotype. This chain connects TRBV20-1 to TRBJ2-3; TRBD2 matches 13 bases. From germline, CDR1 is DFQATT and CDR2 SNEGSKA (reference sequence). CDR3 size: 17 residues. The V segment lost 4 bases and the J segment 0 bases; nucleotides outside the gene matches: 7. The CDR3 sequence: CSATGLAGVGSTDTQYF. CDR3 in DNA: TGCAGTGCTACTGGACTAGCGGGAGTCGGAAGCACAGATACGCAGTATTTT.

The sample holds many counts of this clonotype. The CDR3 nucleotides read TGTGCCAGCAGCCCACTCGTTATCCTTGGTAATGAGCAGTTCTTC. Translating it yields CASSPLVILGNEQFF. The rearrangement links TRBV11-2 to TRBJ2-1; D ambiguous. CDR1 and CDR2 (germline): SGHAT, FQNNGV. V dropped 5 bases and J dropped 7 bases, with 18 bases sitting between them. The CDR3 extends over 15 amino acids.

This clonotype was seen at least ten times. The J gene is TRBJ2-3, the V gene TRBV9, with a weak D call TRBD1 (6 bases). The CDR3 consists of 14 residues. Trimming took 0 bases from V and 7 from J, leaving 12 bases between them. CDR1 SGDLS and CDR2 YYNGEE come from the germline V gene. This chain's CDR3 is CASSVEPGVYTQYF. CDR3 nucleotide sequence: TGTGCCAGCAGCGTAGAACCAGGGGTATATACGCAGTATTTT.

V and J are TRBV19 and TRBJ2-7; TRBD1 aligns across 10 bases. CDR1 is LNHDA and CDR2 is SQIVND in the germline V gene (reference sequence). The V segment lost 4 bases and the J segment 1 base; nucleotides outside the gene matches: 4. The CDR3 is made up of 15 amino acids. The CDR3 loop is CASSSPGQGSYEQYF. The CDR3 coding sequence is TGTGCCAGTAGTAGCCCGGGACAGGGGTCCTACGAGCAGTACTTC.

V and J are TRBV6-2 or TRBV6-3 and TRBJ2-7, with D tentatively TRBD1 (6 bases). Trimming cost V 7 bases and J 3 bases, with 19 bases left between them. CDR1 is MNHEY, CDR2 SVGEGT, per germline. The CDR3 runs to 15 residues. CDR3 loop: CASITSVRGIYEQYF. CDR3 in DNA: TGTGCCAGCATTACAAGCGTCAGGGGAATCTACGAGCAGTACTTC.

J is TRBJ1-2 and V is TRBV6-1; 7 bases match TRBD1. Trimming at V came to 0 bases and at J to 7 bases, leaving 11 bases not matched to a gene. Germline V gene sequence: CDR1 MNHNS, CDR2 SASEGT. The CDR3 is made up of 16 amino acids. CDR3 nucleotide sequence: TGTGCCAGCAGTGAAGCTCTTTCGACAGGGTGGGGTGGCTACACCTTC. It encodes CASSEALSTGWGGYTF.

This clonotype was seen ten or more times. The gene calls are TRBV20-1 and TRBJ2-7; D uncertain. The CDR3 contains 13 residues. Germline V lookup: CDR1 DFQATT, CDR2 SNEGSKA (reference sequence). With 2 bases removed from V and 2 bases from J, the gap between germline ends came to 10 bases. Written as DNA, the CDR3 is TGCAGTGCTAGATCTGGTCTGACCTACGAGCAGTACTTC. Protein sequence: CSARSGLTYEQYF.

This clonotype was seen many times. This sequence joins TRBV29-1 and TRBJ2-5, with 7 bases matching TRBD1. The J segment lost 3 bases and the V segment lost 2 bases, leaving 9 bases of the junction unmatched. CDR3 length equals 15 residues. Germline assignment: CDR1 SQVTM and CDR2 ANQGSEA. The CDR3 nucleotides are TGCAGCGTTGAACCTCAGGGGGACGGCGAAGAGACCCAGTACTTC. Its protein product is CSVEPQGDGEETQYF.

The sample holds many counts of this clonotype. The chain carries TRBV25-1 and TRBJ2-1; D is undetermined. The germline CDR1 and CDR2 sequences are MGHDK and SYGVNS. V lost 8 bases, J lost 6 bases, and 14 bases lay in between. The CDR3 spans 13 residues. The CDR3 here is CASAQVGVNEQFF. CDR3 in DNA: TGTGCCAGCGCCCAGGTGGGCGTCAATGAGCAGTTCTTC.

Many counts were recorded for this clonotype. The CDR3 is CSVAARGQVYEQYF. CDR3 DNA: TGCAGCGTTGCGGCCCGAGGCCAAGTATACGAGCAGTACTTC. The V gene is TRBV29-1, the J gene TRBJ2-7, with D unclear. The germline V gene has CDR1 SQVTM and CDR2 ANQGSEA. This CDR3 is 14 amino acids long. V was clipped by 4 bases and J by 4 bases, with 17 bases between them.

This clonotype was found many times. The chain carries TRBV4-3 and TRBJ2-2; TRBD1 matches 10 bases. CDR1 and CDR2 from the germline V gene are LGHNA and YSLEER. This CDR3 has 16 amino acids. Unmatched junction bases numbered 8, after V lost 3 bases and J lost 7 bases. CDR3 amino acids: CASSHQTGGKGGELFF. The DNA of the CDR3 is TGCGCCAGCAGCCACCAGACAGGGGGCAAAGGCGGGGAGCTGTTTTTT.

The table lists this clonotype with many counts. The CDR3 coding sequence is TGTGCCAGCAGCTTGAGCTTAAGCGGGGGTATAGCCAAAAACATTCAGTACTTC. Amino acid sequence: CASSLSLSGGIAKNIQYF. This rearrangement joins TRBV11-2 to TRBJ2-4, with 8 positions matching TRBD2. V lost 3 bases, J lost 0 bases, and 10 bases stayed unmatched. This CDR3 has 18 amino acids. The germline CDR1 and CDR2 sequences are SGHAT and FQNNGV.

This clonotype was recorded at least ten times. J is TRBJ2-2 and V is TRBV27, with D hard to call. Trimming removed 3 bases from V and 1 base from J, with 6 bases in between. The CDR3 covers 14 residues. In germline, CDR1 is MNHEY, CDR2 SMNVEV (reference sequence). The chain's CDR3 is CASSFQRNTGELFF. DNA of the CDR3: TGTGCCAGCAGTTTCCAGCGGAACACCGGGGAGCTGTTTTTT.

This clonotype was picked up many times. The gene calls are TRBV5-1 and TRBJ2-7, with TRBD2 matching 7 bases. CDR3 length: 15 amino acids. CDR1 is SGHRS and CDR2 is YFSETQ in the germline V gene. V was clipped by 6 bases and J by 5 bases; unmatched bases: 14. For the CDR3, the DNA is TGCGCCAGCACCTTATCGGCGGGAGCTGGCGACGAGCAGTACTTC. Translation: CASTLSAGAGDEQYF.

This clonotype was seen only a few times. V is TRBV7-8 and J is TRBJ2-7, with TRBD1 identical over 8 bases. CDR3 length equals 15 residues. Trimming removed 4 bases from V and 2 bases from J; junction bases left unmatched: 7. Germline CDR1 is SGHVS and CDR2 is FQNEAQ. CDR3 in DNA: TGTGCCAGCAGCTATGGACAGGGAAGCCCCTACGAGCAGTACTTC. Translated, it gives CASSYGQGSPYEQYF.

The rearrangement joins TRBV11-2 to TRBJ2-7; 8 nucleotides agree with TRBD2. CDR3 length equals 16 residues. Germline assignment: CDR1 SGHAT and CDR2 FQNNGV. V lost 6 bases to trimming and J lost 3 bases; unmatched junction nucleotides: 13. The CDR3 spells CASSVAGGGFSYEQYF. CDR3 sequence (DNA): TGTGCCAGCAGTGTAGCCGGCGGGGGGTTCAGCTACGAGCAGTACTTC.

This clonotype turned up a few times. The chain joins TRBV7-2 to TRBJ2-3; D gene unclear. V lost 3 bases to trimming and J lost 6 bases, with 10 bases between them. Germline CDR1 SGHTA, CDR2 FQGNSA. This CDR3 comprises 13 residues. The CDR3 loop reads CASSFFRSDTQYF. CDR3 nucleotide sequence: TGTGCCAGCAGCTTCTTCAGGTCCGATACGCAGTATTTT. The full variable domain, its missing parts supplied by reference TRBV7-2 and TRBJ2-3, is GAGVSQSPSNKVTEKGKDVELRCDPISGHTALYWYRQSLGQGLEFLIYFQGNSAPDKSGLPSDRFSAERTGGSVSTLTIQRTQQEDSAVYLCASSFFRSDTQYFGPGTRLTVL.